This TCR beta chain was observed in a study of cytomegalovirus exposure and HLA in healthy donors. Study-level results: It was approximately 170 TCR beta chains that were listed as cytomegalovirus-associated. Diagnosis of cytomegalovirus status made by the classifier reportedly showed high specificity and sensitivity. Most TCR sequences were seen very rarely across donors, but some public TCRs occurred in many. Among immune exposure information, only CMV serostatus was available.

This clone was recorded only once. Its specificity is not known. Deletions cut 0 bases from V and 4 bases from J, with 14 bases between. The CDR3 is 15 amino acids. Germline CDR1 is SGDLS and CDR2 is YYNGEE. PCR primers comprised 60 Vbeta and 13 Jbeta primers. Libraries were prepared by immunoSEQ multiplex PCR; TCRdb keeps only in-frame clonotypes and omits some of them. The table shows just over 150,000 clones, with 65% to 85% occurring only once. The genes are TRBV9 and TRBJ2-7; D is possibly TRBD1 (5 bases). This sequence originates from a male donor in good health and CMV-seropositive. The sample consisted of PBMCs. The CDR3 sequence: CASSVAPGGQYEQYF. CDR3 nucleotides: TGTGCCAGCAGCGTAGCTCCGGGCGGACAATACGAGCAGTACTTC.